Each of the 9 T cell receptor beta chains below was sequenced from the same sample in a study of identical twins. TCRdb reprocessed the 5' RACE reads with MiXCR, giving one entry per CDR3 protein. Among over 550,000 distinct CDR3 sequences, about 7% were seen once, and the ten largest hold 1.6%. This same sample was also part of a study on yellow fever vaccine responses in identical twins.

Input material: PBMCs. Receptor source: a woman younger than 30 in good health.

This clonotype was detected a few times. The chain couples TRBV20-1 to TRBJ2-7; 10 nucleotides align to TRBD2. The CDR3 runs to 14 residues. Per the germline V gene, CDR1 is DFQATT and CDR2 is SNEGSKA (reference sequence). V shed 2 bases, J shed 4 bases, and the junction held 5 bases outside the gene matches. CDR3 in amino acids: CSARSQRGGYEQYV. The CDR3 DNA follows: TGCAGTGCTAGATCCCAGCGGGGGGGATACGAGCAGTACGTC.

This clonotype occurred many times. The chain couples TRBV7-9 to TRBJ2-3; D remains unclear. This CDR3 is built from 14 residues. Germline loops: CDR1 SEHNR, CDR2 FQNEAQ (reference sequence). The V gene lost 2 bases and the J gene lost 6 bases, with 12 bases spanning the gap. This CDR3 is CASSLRRVVDTQYF. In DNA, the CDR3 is TGTGCCAGCAGCTTAAGACGAGTTGTGGATACGCAGTATTTT.

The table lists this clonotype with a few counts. This chain's CDR3 is CASSLVHRKFNYGYTF. The DNA for the CDR3 is TGTGCCAGCAGTTTAGTTCACAGAAAATTTAACTATGGCTACACCTTC. The gene calls are TRBV28 and TRBJ1-2; D unresolved. In germline, CDR1 is MDHEN, CDR2 SYDVKM. The V end was cut by 2 bases, the J end by 1 base, with 14 bases between. The CDR3 runs 16 residues.

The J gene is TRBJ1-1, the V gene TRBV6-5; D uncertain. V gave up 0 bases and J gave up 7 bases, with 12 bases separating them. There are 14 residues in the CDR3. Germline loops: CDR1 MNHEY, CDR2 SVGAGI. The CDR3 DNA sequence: TGTGCCAGCAGTTACTCGACTGGGTATGTTGAAGCTTTCTTT. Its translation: CASSYSTGYVEAFF.

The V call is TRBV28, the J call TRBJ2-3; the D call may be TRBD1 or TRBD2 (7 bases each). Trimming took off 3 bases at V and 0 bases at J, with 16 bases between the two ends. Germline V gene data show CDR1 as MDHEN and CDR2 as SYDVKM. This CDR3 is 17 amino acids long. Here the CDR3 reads CASSFAGGGESTDTQYF. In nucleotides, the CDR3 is TGTGCCAGCAGTTTTGCAGGGGGGGGCGAGAGCACAGATACGCAGTATTTT.

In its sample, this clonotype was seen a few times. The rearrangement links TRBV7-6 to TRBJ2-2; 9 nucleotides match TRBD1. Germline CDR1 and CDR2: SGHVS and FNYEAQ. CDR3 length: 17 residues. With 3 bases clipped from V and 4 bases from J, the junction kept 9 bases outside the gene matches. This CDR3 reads CASSFLDGTGRTGELFF. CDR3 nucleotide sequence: TGTGCCAGCAGCTTCCTTGATGGGACAGGGCGCACCGGGGAGCTGTTTTTT.

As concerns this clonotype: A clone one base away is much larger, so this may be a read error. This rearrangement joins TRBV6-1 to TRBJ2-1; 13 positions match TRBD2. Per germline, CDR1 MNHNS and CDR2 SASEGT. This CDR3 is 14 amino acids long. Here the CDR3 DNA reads TGTGCCAGCAGTAGGACTAGCGGGAGCAATCAGCAGTTCTTC. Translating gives CASSRTSGSNQQFF.

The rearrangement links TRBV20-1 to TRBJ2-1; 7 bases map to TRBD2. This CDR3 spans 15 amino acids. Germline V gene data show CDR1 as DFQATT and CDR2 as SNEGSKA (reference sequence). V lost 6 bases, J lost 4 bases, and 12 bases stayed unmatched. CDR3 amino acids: CSARPASGNYNEQFF. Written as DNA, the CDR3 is TGCAGTGCCCGACCGGCTAGCGGCAATTACAATGAGCAGTTCTTC.

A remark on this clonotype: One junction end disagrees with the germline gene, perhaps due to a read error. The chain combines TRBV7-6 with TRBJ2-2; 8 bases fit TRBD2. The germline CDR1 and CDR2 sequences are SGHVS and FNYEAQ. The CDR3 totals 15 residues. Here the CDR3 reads CASSLAGQGAGELFF. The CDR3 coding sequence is TGTGCCAGCAGCCTAGCGGGCCAGGGTGCCGGGGAGCTGTTTTTT.